This T cell receptor beta chain stems from a study of blood T cell repertoires in COVID-19. The overall study: Italy, Spain and the United States were the sources of the convalescent and acute COVID-19 samples.

Among Cohort 3 donors, those recovered had two negative PCRs, clearance, or symptom resolution. The J segment lost 6 bases and the V segment lost 7 bases, leaving 13 bases of the junction unmatched. Looked up from germline, CDR1 is ENHRY and CDR2 is SYGVKD. This CDR3 region has 16 residues. Assay used: immunoSEQ multiplex PCR; TCRdb lists only in-frame clones, some missing. Here the sample spans around 280,000 clones, around nine tenths being singletons. This sequence originates from a woman aged 40-49 years who had recovered from COVID-19. This sequence joins TRBV10-3 and TRBJ2-7; 12 positions agree with TRBD2. The specimen was PBMCs or T cells enriched from blood (not recorded which). As DNA, the CDR3 is TGTGCCATCAAGGGGTCCCTAGCGGGAGGGCCATCCGAGCAGTACTTC. Translation gives CAIKGSLAGGPSEQYF.